This note documents a single T cell receptor beta chain sequence. Given the absence of the conserved phenylalanine or tryptophan at the CDR3 end, a read error is likely. The limits of the CDR3 on the DNA are not certain, so only TCRdb's listed CDR3 is given. The data belong to a study of Graves' ophthalmopathy and Graves' hyperthyroidism. The authors amplified TCR beta CDR3 regions, and they did so from RNA transcripts for repertoire sequencing. The first-round RT-PCR employed HTBI primers together with the Qiagen OneStep RT-PCR kit. A multiplex PCR was then performed as the second round. MiXCR was run by TCRdb on the multiplex PCR reads, yielding one entry per CDR3 protein. The sample carries 900,000 to 1,200,000 distinct CDR3 sequences, 36% recorded once. Germline V gene lookup returns CDR1 SGHTA and CDR2 FQGTGA. The CDR3 sequence runs 15 residues, both termini included. Orbital computed tomography, thyroid ultrasound, TRAb, serum thyroxine and clinical symptoms formed the basis of diagnosis.

This receptor was obtained from an adult man with Graves' hyperthyroidism. The chain recombines TRBV7-3 with TRBJ2-2. The sample consisted of peripheral blood or thyroid tissue (not recorded which). CDR3 sequence reads: CASSLTFRFHRGAVV.